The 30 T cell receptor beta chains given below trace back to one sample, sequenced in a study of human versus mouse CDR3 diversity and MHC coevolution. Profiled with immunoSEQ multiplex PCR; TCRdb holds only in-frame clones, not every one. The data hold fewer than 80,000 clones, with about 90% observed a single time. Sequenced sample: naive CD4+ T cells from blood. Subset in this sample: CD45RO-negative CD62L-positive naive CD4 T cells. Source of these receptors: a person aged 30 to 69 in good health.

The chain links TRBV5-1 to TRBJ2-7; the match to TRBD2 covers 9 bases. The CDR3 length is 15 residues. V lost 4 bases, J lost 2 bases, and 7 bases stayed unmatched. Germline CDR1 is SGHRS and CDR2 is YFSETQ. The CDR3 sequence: CASSPRASGTYEQYF. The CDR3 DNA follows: TGCGCCAGCAGCCCCCGGGCTAGCGGGACCTACGAGCAGTACTTC.

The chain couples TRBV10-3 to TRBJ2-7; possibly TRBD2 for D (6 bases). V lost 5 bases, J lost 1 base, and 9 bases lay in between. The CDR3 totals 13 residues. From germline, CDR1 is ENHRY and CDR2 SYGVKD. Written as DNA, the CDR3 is TGTGCCATCAGTCCCGGGAGTTCCTACGAGCAGTACTTC. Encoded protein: CAISPGSSYEQYF.

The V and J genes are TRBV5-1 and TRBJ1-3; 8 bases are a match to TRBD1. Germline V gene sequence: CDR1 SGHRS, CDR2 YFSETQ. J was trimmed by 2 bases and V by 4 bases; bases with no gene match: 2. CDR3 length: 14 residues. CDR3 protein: CASSQDRAGNTIYF. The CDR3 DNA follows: TGCGCCAGCAGCCAGGACAGGGCTGGAAACACCATATATTTT. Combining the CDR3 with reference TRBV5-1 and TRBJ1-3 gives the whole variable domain KAGVTQTPRYLIKTRGQQVTLSCSPISGHRSVSWYQQTPGQGLQFLFEYFSETQRNKGNFPGRFSGRQFSNSRSEMNVSTLELGDSALYLCASSQDRAGNTIYFGEGSWLTVV.

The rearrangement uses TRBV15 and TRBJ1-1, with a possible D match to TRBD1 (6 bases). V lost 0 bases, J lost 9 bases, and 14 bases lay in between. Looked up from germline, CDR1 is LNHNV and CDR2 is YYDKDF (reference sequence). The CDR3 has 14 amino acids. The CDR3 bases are TGTGCCACCAGCAGAGATCAGACCAGGGGAAAAGCTTTCTTT. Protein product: CATSRDQTRGKAFF.

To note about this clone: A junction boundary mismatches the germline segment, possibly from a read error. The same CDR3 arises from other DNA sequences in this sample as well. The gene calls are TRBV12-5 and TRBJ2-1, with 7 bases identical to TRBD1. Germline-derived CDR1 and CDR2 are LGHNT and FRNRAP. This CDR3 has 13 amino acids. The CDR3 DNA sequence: TGCGCTAGTGGTTTGGGAACAGGGGTTGAGCAGTTCTTC. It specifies CASGLGTGVEQFF.

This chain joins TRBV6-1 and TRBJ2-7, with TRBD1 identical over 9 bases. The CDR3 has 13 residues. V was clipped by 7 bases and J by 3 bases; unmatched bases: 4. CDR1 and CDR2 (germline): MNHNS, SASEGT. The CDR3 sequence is CASIPGQGYEQYF. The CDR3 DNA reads TGTGCCAGCATTCCGGGACAGGGCTACGAGCAGTACTTC.

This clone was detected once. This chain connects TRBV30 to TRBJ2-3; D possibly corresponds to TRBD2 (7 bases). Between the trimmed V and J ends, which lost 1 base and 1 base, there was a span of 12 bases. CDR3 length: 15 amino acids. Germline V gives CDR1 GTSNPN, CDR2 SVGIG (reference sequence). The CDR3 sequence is CAWSGGRGGTDTQYF. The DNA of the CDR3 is TGTGCCTGGAGTGGAGGGAGGGGGGGCACAGATACGCAGTATTTT.

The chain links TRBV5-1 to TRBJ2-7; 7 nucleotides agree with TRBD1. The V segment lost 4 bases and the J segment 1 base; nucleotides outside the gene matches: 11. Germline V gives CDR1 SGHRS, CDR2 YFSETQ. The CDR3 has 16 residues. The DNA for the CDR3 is TGCGCCAGCAGCGCGTACAGGGGACCAGCTTCCTACGAGCAGTACTTC. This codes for CASSAYRGPASYEQYF.

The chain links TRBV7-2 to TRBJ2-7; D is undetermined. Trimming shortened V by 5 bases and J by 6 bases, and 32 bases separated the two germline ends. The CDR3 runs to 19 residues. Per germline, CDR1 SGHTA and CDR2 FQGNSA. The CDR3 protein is CASSPEERYWRSHLIEQYF. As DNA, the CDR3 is TGTGCCAGCAGCCCCGAGGAGAGGTATTGGCGGTCCCATTTAATCGAGCAGTACTTC.

CDR3 sequence: CASRQGEGDTQYF. The CDR3 DNA sequence: TGTGCCAGCAGACAGGGGGAGGGAGATACGCAGTATTTT. The chain links TRBV15 to TRBJ2-3, with 9 bases lining up with TRBD1. CDR1 and CDR2 from the germline V gene are LNHNV and YYDKDF (reference sequence). The CDR3 runs to 13 residues. The junction had 7 bases not matched to a gene; V was cut back by 10 bases and J by 5 bases.

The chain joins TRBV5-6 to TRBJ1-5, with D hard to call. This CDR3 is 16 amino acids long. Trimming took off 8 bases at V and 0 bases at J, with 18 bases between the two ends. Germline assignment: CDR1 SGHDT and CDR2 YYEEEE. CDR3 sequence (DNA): TGTGCCAGTTCTTTAAGCGGTGACAATAGCAATCAGCCCCAGCATTTT. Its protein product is CASSLSGDNSNQPQHF.

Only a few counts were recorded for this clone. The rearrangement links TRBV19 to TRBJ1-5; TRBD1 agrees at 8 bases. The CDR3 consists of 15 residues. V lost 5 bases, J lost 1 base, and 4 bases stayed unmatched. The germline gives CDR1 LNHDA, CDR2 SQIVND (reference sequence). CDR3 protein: CASSVQGASNQPQHF. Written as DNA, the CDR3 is TGTGCCAGTAGTGTGCAGGGGGCAAGCAATCAGCCCCAGCATTTT.

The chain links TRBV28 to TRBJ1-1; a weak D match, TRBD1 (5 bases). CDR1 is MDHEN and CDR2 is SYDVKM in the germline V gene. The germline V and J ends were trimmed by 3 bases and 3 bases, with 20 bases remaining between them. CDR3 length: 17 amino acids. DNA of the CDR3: TGTGCCAGCAGTTTCGCAGGGTTCCAATTTGGGGACACTGAAGCTTTCTTT. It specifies CASSFAGFQFGDTEAFF.

The CDR3 here is CASLRADDNEQFF. CDR3 sequence (DNA): TGTGCCAGCCTGCGGGCCGACGACAATGAGCAGTTCTTC. The genes are TRBV18 and TRBJ2-1; perhaps TRBD2 as D (5 bases). The CDR3 loop spans 13 amino acids. V was clipped by 8 bases and J by 5 bases, with 13 bases between them. CDR1 is KGHSH and CDR2 is LQKENI in the germline V gene.

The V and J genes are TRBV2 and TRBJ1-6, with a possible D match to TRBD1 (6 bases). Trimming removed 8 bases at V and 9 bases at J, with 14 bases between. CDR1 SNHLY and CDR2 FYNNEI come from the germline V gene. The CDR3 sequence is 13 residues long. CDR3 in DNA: TGTGCCAGCCAGAGGGACATAGGTTCACCCCTCCACTTT. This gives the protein CASQRDIGSPLHF.

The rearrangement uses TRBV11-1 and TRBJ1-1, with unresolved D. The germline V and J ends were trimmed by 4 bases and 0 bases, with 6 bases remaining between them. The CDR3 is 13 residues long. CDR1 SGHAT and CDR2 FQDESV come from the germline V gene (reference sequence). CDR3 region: CASSSGMNTEAFF. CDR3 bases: TGTGCCAGCAGCTCAGGAATGAACACTGAAGCTTTCTTT.

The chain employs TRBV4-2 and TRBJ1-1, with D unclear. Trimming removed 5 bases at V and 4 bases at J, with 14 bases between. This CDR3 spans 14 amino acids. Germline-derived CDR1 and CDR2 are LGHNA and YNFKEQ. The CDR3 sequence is CASSDGRVGTEAFF. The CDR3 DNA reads TGTGCCAGCAGCGACGGGAGGGTGGGCACTGAAGCTTTCTTT.

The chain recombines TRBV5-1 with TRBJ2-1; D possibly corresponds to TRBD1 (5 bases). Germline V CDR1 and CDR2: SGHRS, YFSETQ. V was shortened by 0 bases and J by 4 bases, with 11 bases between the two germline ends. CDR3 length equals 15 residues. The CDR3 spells CASSLASGRYNEQFF. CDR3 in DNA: TGCGCCAGCAGCTTGGCCTCAGGGCGGTACAATGAGCAGTTCTTC.

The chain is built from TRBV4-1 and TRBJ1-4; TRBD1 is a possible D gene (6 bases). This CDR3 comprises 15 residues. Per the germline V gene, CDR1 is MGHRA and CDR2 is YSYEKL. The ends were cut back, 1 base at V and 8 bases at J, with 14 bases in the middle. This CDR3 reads CASSQGWGGQEKLFF. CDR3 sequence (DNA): TGCGCCAGCAGCCAAGGTTGGGGGGGGCAAGAAAAACTGTTTTTT.

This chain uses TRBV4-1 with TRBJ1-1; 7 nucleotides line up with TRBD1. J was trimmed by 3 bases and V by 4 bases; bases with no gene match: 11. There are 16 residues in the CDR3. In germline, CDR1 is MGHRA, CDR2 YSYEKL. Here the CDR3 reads CASSPVIDRDYTEAFF. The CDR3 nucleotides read TGCGCCAGCAGCCCAGTTATCGACAGGGACTACACTGAAGCTTTCTTT.

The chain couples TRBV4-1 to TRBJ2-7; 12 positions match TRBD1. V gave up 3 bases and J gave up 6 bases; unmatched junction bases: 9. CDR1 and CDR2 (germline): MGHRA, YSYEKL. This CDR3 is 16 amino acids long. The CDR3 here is CASSHRTGTGGGEQYF. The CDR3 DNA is TGCGCCAGCAGCCATCGCACCGGGACAGGGGGCGGCGAGCAGTACTTC.

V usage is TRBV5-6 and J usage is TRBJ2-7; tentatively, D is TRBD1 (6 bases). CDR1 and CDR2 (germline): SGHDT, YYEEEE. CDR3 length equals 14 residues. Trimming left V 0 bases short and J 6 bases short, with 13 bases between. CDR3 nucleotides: TGTGCCAGCAGCTTGGGGACAGAAAAGGGCGAGCAGTACTTC. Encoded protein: CASSLGTEKGEQYF.

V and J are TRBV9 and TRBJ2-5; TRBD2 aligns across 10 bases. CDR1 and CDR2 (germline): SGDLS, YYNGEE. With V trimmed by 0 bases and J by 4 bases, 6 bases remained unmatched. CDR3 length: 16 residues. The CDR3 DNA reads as TGTGCCAGCAGCGTAGGCTCTAGCGGGAGCGGAGAGACCCAGTACTTC. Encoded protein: CASSVGSSGSGETQYF.

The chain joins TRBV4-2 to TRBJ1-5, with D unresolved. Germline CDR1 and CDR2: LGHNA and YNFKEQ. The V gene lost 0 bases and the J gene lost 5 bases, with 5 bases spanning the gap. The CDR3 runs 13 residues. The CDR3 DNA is TGTGCCAGCAGCCAAGAGAGAGATCAGCCCCAGCATTTT. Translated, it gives CASSQERDQPQHF.

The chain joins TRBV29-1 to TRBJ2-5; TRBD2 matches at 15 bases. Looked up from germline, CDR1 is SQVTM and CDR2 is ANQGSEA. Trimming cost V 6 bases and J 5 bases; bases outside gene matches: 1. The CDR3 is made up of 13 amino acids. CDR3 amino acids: CSVGTSGRETQYF. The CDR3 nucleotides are TGCAGCGTGGGGACTAGCGGGAGGGAGACCCAGTACTTC. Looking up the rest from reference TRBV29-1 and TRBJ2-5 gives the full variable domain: SAVISQKPSRDICQRGTSLTIQCQVDSQVTMMFWYRQQPGQSLTLIATANQGSEATYESGFVIDKFPISRPNLTFSTLTVSNMSPEDSSIYLCSVGTSGRETQYFGPGTRLLVL.

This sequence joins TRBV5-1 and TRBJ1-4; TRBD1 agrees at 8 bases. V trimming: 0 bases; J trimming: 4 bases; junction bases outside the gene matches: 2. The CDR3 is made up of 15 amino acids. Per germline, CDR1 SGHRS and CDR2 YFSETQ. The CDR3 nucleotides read TGCGCCAGCAGCTTGGGGGGACAGGATAATGAAAAACTGTTTTTT. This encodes CASSLGGQDNEKLFF.

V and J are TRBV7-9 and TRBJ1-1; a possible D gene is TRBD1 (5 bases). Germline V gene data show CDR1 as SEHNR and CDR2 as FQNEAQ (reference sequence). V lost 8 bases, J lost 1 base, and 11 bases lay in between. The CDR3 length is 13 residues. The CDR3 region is CASGDSQNTEAFF. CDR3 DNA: TGTGCCAGCGGCGACAGTCAGAACACTGAAGCTTTCTTT. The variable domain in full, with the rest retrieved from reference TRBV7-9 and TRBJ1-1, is DTGVSQNPRHKITKRGQNVTFRCDPISEHNRLYWYRQTLGQGPEFLTYFQNEAQLEKSRLLSDRFSAERPKGSFSTLEIQRTEQGDSAMYLCASGDSQNTEAFFGQGTRLTVV.

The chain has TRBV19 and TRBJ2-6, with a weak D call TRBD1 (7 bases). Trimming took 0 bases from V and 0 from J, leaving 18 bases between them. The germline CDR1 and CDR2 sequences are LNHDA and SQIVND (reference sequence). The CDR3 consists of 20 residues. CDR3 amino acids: CASSIDAGQQYFSGANVLTF. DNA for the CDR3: TGTGCCAGTAGTATAGACGCGGGACAGCAATATTTCTCTGGGGCCAACGTCCTGACTTTC.

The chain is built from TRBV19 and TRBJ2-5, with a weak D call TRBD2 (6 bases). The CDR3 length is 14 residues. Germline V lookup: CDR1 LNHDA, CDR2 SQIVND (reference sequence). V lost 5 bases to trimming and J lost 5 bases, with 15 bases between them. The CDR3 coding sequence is TGTGCCAGTAGTCCCCGGTCGGCGGGGGAGACCCAGTACTTC. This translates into CASSPRSAGETQYF.

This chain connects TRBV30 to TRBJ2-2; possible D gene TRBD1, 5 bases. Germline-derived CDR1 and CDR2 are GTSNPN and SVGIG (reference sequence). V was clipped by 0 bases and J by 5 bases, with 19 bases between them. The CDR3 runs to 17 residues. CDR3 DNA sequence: TGTGCCTGGAGTGTATACCCACGCCAGGGTAGGACCGGGGAGCTGTTTTTT. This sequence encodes CAWSVYPRQGRTGELFF. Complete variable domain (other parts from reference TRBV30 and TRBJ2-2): SQTIHQWPATLVQPVGSPLSLECTVEGTSNPNLYWYRQAAGRGLQLLFYSVGIGQISSEVPQNLSASRPQDRQFILSSKKLLLSDSGFYLCAWSVYPRQGRTGELFFGEGSRLTVL.